What follows are 28 T cell receptor beta chains derived from one specimen sequenced in a study of T cell responses to AZD1222 COVID-19 vaccine. Sequenced by immunoSEQ multiplex PCR; TCRdb stores in-frame clones only, minus some. The sample shows over 85,000 clones, 70% to 90% of them seen only once. This material consisted of peripheral blood, taken on day 0 of AZD1222 vaccination. These receptors came from an adult in good health.

The chain combines TRBV9 with TRBJ1-3; D not resolved. Germline V gene lookup returns CDR1 SGDLS and CDR2 YYNGEE. Trimming took off 3 bases at V and 0 bases at J, with 7 bases between the two ends. CDR3 size: 14 residues. The DNA of the CDR3 is TGTGCCAGCAGCGCGCAAAGCTCTGGAAACACCATATATTTT. Translation: CASSAQSSGNTIYF.

Turning to this clone: The junction departs from the called germline gene at one end, perhaps through a read error. This chain connects TRBV5-6 to TRBJ2-7; 8 bases fit TRBD2. Germline V gene data show CDR1 as SGHDT and CDR2 as YYEEEE. This CDR3 comprises 12 residues. As DNA, the CDR3 is TGTGCCAGCAGCTTGGAAGGGCGGGGGGCGAGCTTC. Protein product: CASSLEGRGASF.

The V and J genes are TRBV3-1 (or the pseudogene TRBV3-2) and TRBJ2-7, with D tentatively TRBD2 (6 bases). V lost 4 bases and J lost 0, with 13 bases in between. The CDR3 is made up of 15 amino acids. The germline V gene has CDR1 LGHDT and CDR2 YNNKEL (reference sequence). DNA for the CDR3: TGTGCCAGCAGCCTCACCGGGAGCAACTCCTACGAGCAGTACTTC. Amino acids: CASSLTGSNSYEQYF.

The rearrangement joins TRBV9 to TRBJ1-3; 9 bases line up with TRBD1. The trim removed 0 bases at V and 3 bases at J, leaving 7 bases unmatched. The length of the CDR3 is 17 residues. CDR1 is SGDLS, CDR2 YYNGEE, per germline. The CDR3: CASSVEGQGFGGNTIYF. In DNA form, the CDR3 reads TGTGCCAGCAGCGTAGAGGGACAGGGATTCGGTGGAAACACCATATATTTT. The full variable domain, its missing parts supplied by reference TRBV9 and TRBJ1-3, is DSGVTQTPKHLITATGQRVTLRCSPRSGDLSVYWYQQSLDQGLQFLIQYYNGEERAKGNILERFSAQQFPDLHSELNLSSLELGDSALYFCASSVEGQGFGGNTIYFGEGSWLTVV.

The chain recombines TRBV5-4 with TRBJ1-2, with D possibly being TRBD1 (5 bases). There are 16 residues in the CDR3. Germline loops: CDR1 SGHNT, CDR2 YYREEE (reference sequence). V lost 1 base and J lost 7, with 20 bases in between. The CDR3 region has the DNA TGTGCCAGCAGCTTGTCCGGGCGGGGCGAAATCGGTGGCTACACCTTC. Translating it yields CASSLSGRGEIGGYTF.

V is TRBV4-1 and J is TRBJ1-3; TRBD1 aligns across 9 bases. V dropped 7 bases and J dropped 8; count of bases not matched to a gene: 18. CDR3 length: 17 residues. The germline V gene has CDR1 MGHRA and CDR2 YSYEKL. CDR3 DNA: TGCGCCAGCATGGGCCGTTTTGGGGACAGGGAGTTCCACACCATATATTTT. Amino acids: CASMGRFGDREFHTIYF.

The chain carries TRBV5-1 and TRBJ2-7, with D maybe TRBD2 (7 bases). The V gene's germline CDR1 is SGHRS and CDR2 YFSETQ. Trimming stripped 4 bases from V and 4 bases from J, with 18 bases between. The CDR3 has 15 residues. CDR3 residues: CASSRGGGGAYEQYF. The CDR3 nucleotides read TGCGCCAGCAGCCGCGGGGGCGGGGGCGCGTACGAGCAGTACTTC. Together with reference TRBV5-1 and TRBJ2-7, the CDR3 gives the full variable domain: KAGVTQTPRYLIKTRGQQVTLSCSPISGHRSVSWYQQTPGQGLQFLFEYFSETQRNKGNFPGRFSGRQFSNSRSEMNVSTLELGDSALYLCASSRGGGGAYEQYFGPGTRLTVT.

The V call is TRBV5-8, the J call TRBJ2-7, with TRBD1 as a possible D gene (6 bases). Germline assignment: CDR1 SGHTS and CDR2 YDEGEE. Trimming stripped 4 bases from V and 1 base from J, with 12 bases between. This CDR3 contains 14 residues. CDR3 DNA: TGTGCCAGCAGCCGAGGGGGTTCTTCCTACGAGCAGTACTTC. Translating gives CASSRGGSSYEQYF.

This sequence joins TRBV9 and TRBJ1-6, with D possibly being TRBD1 (5 bases). The V gene's germline CDR1 is SGDLS and CDR2 YYNGEE. This CDR3 is 15 amino acids long. The V end was cut by 5 bases, the J end by 6 bases, with 15 bases between. The CDR3 sequence is CASSLTGVANSPLHF. As DNA, the CDR3 is TGTGCCAGCAGTCTAACAGGTGTCGCTAATTCACCCCTCCACTTT.

This sequence joins TRBV5-6 and TRBJ1-2; no clear D. V was shortened by 1 base and J by 4 bases, with 17 bases between the two germline ends. The CDR3 spans 16 residues. CDR1 SGHDT and CDR2 YYEEEE come from the germline V gene. CDR3: CASSLNGPAFFYGYTF. Here the CDR3 DNA reads TGTGCCAGCAGCTTGAACGGCCCCGCATTTTTCTATGGCTACACCTTC.

CDR3 residues: CASSNPQAPANTEAFF. CDR3 DNA sequence: TGTGCCAGTTCGAATCCCCAAGCACCAGCGAACACTGAAGCTTTCTTT. V and J are TRBV19 and TRBJ1-1; D ambiguous. CDR3 length: 16 amino acids. Germline V lookup: CDR1 LNHDA, CDR2 SQIVND (reference sequence). V lost 8 bases, J lost 1 base, and 20 bases lay in between.

V gene TRBV7-3 combines with J gene TRBJ1-1; D perhaps matches TRBD1 (5 bases). The germline V and J ends were trimmed by 1 base and 5 bases, with 11 bases remaining between them. The CDR3 totals 14 residues. In germline, CDR1 is SGHTA, CDR2 FQGTGA. The CDR3 sequence: CASSLNGAGTEAFF. The CDR3 DNA follows: TGTGCCAGCAGCTTAAATGGGGCGGGGACTGAAGCTTTCTTT.

V usage is TRBV9 and J usage is TRBJ2-3, with TRBD2 matching over 15 bases. This CDR3 is built from 16 residues. The ends lost 3 bases at V and 4 bases at J; junction bases unmatched: 3. The germline V gene encodes CDR1 SGDLS and CDR2 YYNGEE. The CDR3 reads CASSAGLAGGADTQYF. The DNA for the CDR3 is TGTGCCAGCAGCGCCGGACTAGCGGGGGGGGCAGATACGCAGTATTTT.

The chain uses TRBV20-1 and TRBJ1-2; D remains unclear. The V end was cut by 3 bases, the J end by 7 bases, with 6 bases between. The CDR3 extends over 10 amino acids. Germline assignment: CDR1 DFQATT and CDR2 SNEGSKA (reference sequence). In DNA form, the CDR3 reads TGCAGTGCTAGGTATGGTGGCTACACCTTC. It is translated as CSARYGGYTF.

The chain joins TRBV29-1 to TRBJ1-4, with unresolved D. V was clipped by 4 bases and J by 8 bases, with 8 bases between them. In germline, CDR1 is SQVTM, CDR2 ANQGSEA. This CDR3 is 11 amino acids long. The CDR3 DNA reads TGCAGCGTTGGGAGGGAGGAAAAACTGTTTTTT. As protein: CSVGREEKLFF.

The rearrangement joins TRBV6-2 or TRBV6-3 to TRBJ2-5; 14 bases map to TRBD2. With 2 bases clipped from V and 4 bases from J, the junction kept 9 bases outside the gene matches. Germline V CDR1 and CDR2: MNHEY, SVGEGT. The CDR3 consists of 18 residues. CDR3 DNA: TGTGCCAGCAGTTACCCGACTAGCGGGGGGGCGTCTCGAGAGACCCAGTACTTC. It specifies CASSYPTSGGASRETQYF.

This chain joins TRBV4-1 and TRBJ1-4; the D gene is possibly TRBD1 (6 bases). CDR1 is MGHRA and CDR2 is YSYEKL in the germline V gene. The CDR3 totals 17 residues. V lost 3 bases, J lost 13 bases, and 27 bases lay in between. CDR3 DNA sequence: TGCGCCAGCAGCCATCCCCCCGGCAGGGGCCGAACGGGATTACTGTTTTTT. Residues: CASSHPPGRGRTGLLFF.

V and J are TRBV9 and TRBJ2-2; D uncertain. V lost 0 bases and J 2 bases, leaving 5 bases between the germline ends. Looked up from germline, CDR1 is SGDLS and CDR2 is YYNGEE. This CDR3 has 14 residues. CDR3 sequence (DNA): TGTGCCAGCAGCGTAGTTAGTAACACCGGGGAGCTGTTTTTT. Amino acids: CASSVVSNTGELFF. The entire variable domain, with the rest obtained from reference TRBV9 and TRBJ2-2, is as follows: DSGVTQTPKHLITATGQRVTLRCSPRSGDLSVYWYQQSLDQGLQFLIQYYNGEERAKGNILERFSAQQFPDLHSELNLSSLELGDSALYFCASSVVSNTGELFFGEGSRLTVL.

In the case of this clone: Other nucleotide sequences in the sample specify the same CDR3. V usage is TRBV7-3 and J usage is TRBJ2-3; no reliable D call. The germline CDR1 and CDR2 sequences are SGHTA and FQGTGA. The CDR3 has 12 residues. V was cut by 4 bases and J by 6 bases, with 8 bases left in between. CDR3 in amino acids: CASSSLGDTQYF. The CDR3, as DNA: TGTGCCAGCAGCTCTCTTGGGGATACGCAGTATTTT.

This chain joins TRBV9 and TRBJ1-2; 7 bases match TRBD1. Trimming at V came to 4 bases and at J to 4 bases, leaving 7 bases not matched to a gene. CDR3 length: 14 residues. In germline, CDR1 is SGDLS, CDR2 YYNGEE. CDR3 coding DNA: TGTGCCAGCAGCCAAACGGGACAGATCTATGGCTACACCTTC. Translated: CASSQTGQIYGYTF.

The V call is TRBV2, the J call TRBJ2-3; either TRBD1 or TRBD2 may fit D (6 bases each). V lost 3 bases and J lost 2, with 15 bases in between. The CDR3 has 16 amino acids. Germline V gene lookup returns CDR1 SNHLY and CDR2 FYNNEI. The CDR3 reads CASSEQGRGPTDTQYF. CDR3 DNA sequence: TGTGCCAGCAGTGAGCAGGGGCGGGGCCCCACAGATACGCAGTATTTT.

The CDR3 spells CSVGEETQYF. As DNA, the CDR3 is TGCAGCGTTGGGGAAGAGACCCAGTACTTC. V is TRBV29-1 and J is TRBJ2-5; no clear D gene. Germline V CDR1 and CDR2: SQVTM, ANQGSEA. With 4 bases removed from V and 3 bases from J, the gap between germline ends came to 3 bases. This CDR3 spans 10 amino acids.

The V gene is TRBV2, the J gene TRBJ2-3; 7 bases line up with TRBD2. Germline V gene data show CDR1 as SNHLY and CDR2 as FYNNEI. The length of the CDR3 is 14 residues. J was trimmed by 4 bases and V by 7 bases; bases with no gene match: 8. CDR3 in DNA: TGTGCCAGCACCCCGGGGGGTGGATCAGATACGCAGTATTTT. This sequence encodes CASTPGGGSDTQYF.

The chain joins TRBV14 to TRBJ1-3, with D perhaps TRBD1 (5 bases). CDR1 is SGHDN and CDR2 is FVKESK in the germline V gene. Trimming removed 6 bases at V and 2 bases at J, with 14 bases between. This CDR3 has 15 amino acids. CDR3 sequence (DNA): TGTGCCAGCAGGTCATCCGGGACGGCTGGAAACACCATATATTTT. Translating it yields CASRSSGTAGNTIYF.

The chain uses TRBV5-4 and TRBJ1-6; 7 positions match TRBD1. This CDR3 has 14 amino acids. Germline CDR1 reads SGHNT; CDR2 reads YYREEE (reference sequence). The ends lost 4 bases at V and 7 bases at J; junction bases unmatched: 5. The CDR3 coding sequence is TGTGCCAGCAGCCCCCCGGGACAGAATTCACCCCTCCACTTT. As protein: CASSPPGQNSPLHF.

This clone appeared a single time. The chain couples TRBV7-6 to TRBJ1-4; D is unresolved. The germline V gene has CDR1 SGHVS and CDR2 FNYEAQ. The CDR3 extends over 14 amino acids. Trimming pared 4 bases from V and 8 bases from J, leaving 14 bases between. The CDR3 loop reads CASSSWTGREKLFF. The CDR3 DNA follows: TGTGCCAGCAGCTCGTGGACTGGGAGGGAAAAACTGTTTTTT.

V and J are TRBV7-3 and TRBJ1-2; D gene unclear. This CDR3 comprises 15 residues. Germline V gene lookup returns CDR1 SGHTA and CDR2 FQGTGA. Trimming stripped 5 bases from V and 6 bases from J, with 19 bases between. CDR3 bases: TGTGCCAGCAGCCCCGGTCGGGGAAGAAATAATGGCTACACCTTC. Translating it yields CASSPGRGRNNGYTF. The full variable domain, rest sourced from reference TRBV7-3 and TRBJ1-2, is GAGVSQTPSNKVTEKGKYVELRCDPISGHTALYWYRQSLGQGPEFLIYFQGTGAADDSGLPNDRFFAVRPEGSVSTLKIQRTERGDSAVYLCASSPGRGRNNGYTFGSGTRLTVV.

The chain combines TRBV3-1 (or the pseudogene TRBV3-2) with TRBJ2-7; 9 bases align to TRBD2. V dropped 4 bases and J dropped 4; count of bases not matched to a gene: 5. The CDR3 runs 14 residues. The germline V gene has CDR1 LGHDT and CDR2 YNNKEL (reference sequence). CDR3 sequence (DNA): TGTGCCAGCAGCCCACTGCGGGGGGGATACGAGCAGTACTTC. Translated, it gives CASSPLRGGYEQYF.